Presented here are 25 T cell receptor beta chains from one specimen sequenced in a study of early T cells in non-severe SARS-CoV-2 infection. Via MiXCR, TCRdb re-called the 5' RACE reads, giving one row per CDR3 protein. The table has more than 90,000 distinct CDR3 sequences, approximately 10% seen once; the top ten hold roughly 4.9%. The specimen sequenced was whole blood. Receptors originate from an adult who was a healthcare worker with PCR-confirmed SARS-CoV-2 infection or an uninfected control (not recorded which).

This clonotype was recorded many times. CDR3 amino acids: CASSPTGVGHNEQFF. CDR3 nucleotides: TGTGCCAGCAGCCCGACAGGGGTAGGCCACAATGAGCAGTTCTTC. The chain combines TRBV6-2 or TRBV6-3 with TRBJ2-1; TRBD1 matches 8 bases. The V segment lost 6 bases and the J segment 5 bases; nucleotides outside the gene matches: 9. Germline V gene lookup returns CDR1 MNHEY and CDR2 SVGEGT. The CDR3 runs 15 residues.

On this clonotype: This may be a read error: a much more frequent sequence differs by one nucleotide. The chain links TRBV19 to TRBJ2-1; D is ambiguous. CDR3 length equals 14 residues. Germline CDR1 reads LNHDA; CDR2 reads SQIVND (reference sequence). The V end lost 4 bases, the J end lost 6 bases, and 13 bases lay between the germline ends. As DNA, the CDR3 is TGTGCCAGTAGTACACTTGGACGCCCCAATGAGCAGTTCTTC. Translating gives CASSTLGRPNEQFF.

The sample holds a few counts of this clonotype. The chain links TRBV27 to TRBJ2-3; 10 positions agree with TRBD2. The CDR3 length is 17 residues. Germline CDR1 is MNHEY and CDR2 is SMNVEV (reference sequence). With V trimmed by 5 bases and J by 0 bases, 8 bases remained unmatched. The CDR3 protein is CASSRGLAATSTDTQYF. In DNA, the CDR3 is TGTGCCAGCAGTCGAGGACTAGCGGCCACTAGCACAGATACGCAGTATTTT.

There are a few counts of this clonotype. The genes are TRBV5-4 and TRBJ1-2, with D maybe TRBD1 (5 bases). Looked up from germline, CDR1 is SGHNT and CDR2 is YYREEE (reference sequence). The CDR3 runs 16 residues. Deletions cut 1 base from V and 1 base from J, with 14 bases between. The CDR3 reads CASSLFAGGGNYGYTF. In nucleotides, the CDR3 is TGTGCCAGCAGCTTGTTCGCCGGGGGGGGTAACTATGGCTACACCTTC.

This chain joins TRBV28 and TRBJ1-2; unclear D gene. V dropped 8 bases and J dropped 4 bases, with 11 bases sitting between them. The CDR3 is made up of 12 amino acids. Per germline, CDR1 MDHEN and CDR2 SYDVKM. The CDR3 DNA reads as TGTGCCAGCCGGACGGGCCTCTATGGCTACACCTTC. Amino acid sequence: CASRTGLYGYTF.

J is TRBJ2-1 and V is TRBV7-2; possible D gene TRBD2, 5 bases. The CDR3 runs to 14 residues. The germline CDR1 and CDR2 sequences are SGHTA and FQGNSA. The V end was cut by 1 base, the J end by 5 bases, with 9 bases between. CDR3 nucleotides: TGTGCCAGCAGCTTAGAAAGCGGTCACAATGAGCAGTTCTTC. Translation: CASSLESGHNEQFF.

V and J are TRBV7-9 and TRBJ2-2; no firm D call. Germline V gene sequence: CDR1 SEHNR, CDR2 FQNEAQ (reference sequence). The ends were cut back, 3 bases at V and 6 bases at J, with 5 bases in the middle. The CDR3 is 12 amino acids. Here the CDR3 reads CASSLQPGELFF. CDR3 sequence (DNA): TGTGCCAGCAGCTTGCAGCCCGGGGAGCTGTTTTTT.

This clonotype was observed many times. The chain carries TRBV7-9 and TRBJ1-6; D remains ambiguous. CDR3 length equals 15 residues. Germline V gene lookup returns CDR1 SEHNR and CDR2 FQNEAQ (reference sequence). The V end was cut by 1 base, the J end by 7 bases, with 11 bases between. In DNA, the CDR3 is TGTGCCAGCAGCTTAGGGTCAGTGAAAAATTCACCCCTCCACTTT. It is translated as CASSLGSVKNSPLHF.

This clonotype was detected only a few times. The V gene is TRBV20-1, the J gene TRBJ2-5; 10 bases map to TRBD2. CDR3 size: 15 residues. V shed 0 bases, J shed 2 bases, and the junction held 3 bases outside the gene matches. The germline gives CDR1 DFQATT, CDR2 SNEGSKA (reference sequence). The CDR3 sequence is CSARDPSGGQETQYF. The DNA of the CDR3 is TGCAGTGCTAGAGACCCTAGCGGGGGTCAAGAGACCCAGTACTTC.

This clonotype was observed a handful of times. This chain uses TRBV19 with TRBJ2-2, with D possibly matching TRBD2 (5 bases). Germline V gene sequence: CDR1 LNHDA, CDR2 SQIVND (reference sequence). V lost 4 bases to trimming and J lost 4 bases, with 16 bases between them. The CDR3 extends over 16 amino acids. The CDR3 DNA is TGTGCCAGTAGTAGGTTGGAGAGGGCGTTCACCGGGGAGCTGTTTTTT. Amino acid sequence: CASSRLERAFTGELFF.

The chain recombines TRBV3-1 with TRBJ2-1, with unresolved D. The V gene's germline CDR1 is LGHDT and CDR2 YNNKEL (reference sequence). The CDR3 is 13 amino acids. V was clipped by 1 base and J by 10 bases, with 11 bases between them. CDR3 protein: CASSQGFRFEQFF. The CDR3 DNA reads as TGTGCCAGCAGCCAAGGATTCCGATTCGAGCAGTTCTTC.

Here the CDR3 DNA reads TGTGCCGGGTCTGAGGGACTCACAGATACGCAGTATTTT. Its protein is CAGSEGLTDTQYF. The chain links TRBV2 to TRBJ2-3, with a tentative D call TRBD2 (6 bases). The CDR3 runs to 13 residues. Germline lookup yields CDR1 SNHLY and CDR2 FYNNEI. Between the trimmed V and J ends, which lost 11 bases and 2 bases, there was a span of 14 bases.

In this sample, this clonotype turned up many times. V gene TRBV30 combines with J gene TRBJ1-1; a possible D gene is TRBD1 (6 bases). Germline values: CDR1 GTSNPN, CDR2 SVGIG (reference sequence). CDR3 size: 14 residues. V lost 4 bases, J lost 5 bases, and 17 bases lay in between. The CDR3 DNA sequence: TGTGCCTGGACCAGGGGCCCTTTTGGGACTGAAGCTTTCTTT. The encoded protein is CAWTRGPFGTEAFF.

At least ten counts were recorded for this clonotype. The chain uses TRBV20-1 and TRBJ1-4, with D possibly matching TRBD1 (5 bases). There are 14 residues in the CDR3. Germline V gene lookup returns CDR1 DFQATT and CDR2 SNEGSKA (reference sequence). V lost 4 bases, J lost 0 bases, and 9 bases lay in between. The CDR3 bases are TGCAGTGCTACTGACAGAGCAACTAATGAAAAACTGTTTTTT. Encoded protein: CSATDRATNEKLFF.

This clonotype was counted at least ten times. The chain employs TRBV28 and TRBJ2-7; no definite D call. The CDR3 contains 13 residues. From germline, CDR1 is MDHEN and CDR2 SYDVKM. V lost 3 bases, J lost 1 base, and 7 bases lay in between. In nucleotides, the CDR3 is TGTGCCAGCAGTTTTGTCAGTTCCTACGAGCAGTACTTC. Its protein product is CASSFVSSYEQYF.

In its sample, this clonotype was seen a few times. This chain links TRBV12-3 or TRBV12-4 with TRBJ1-1; D uncertain. This CDR3 has 14 residues. The V gene lost 5 bases and the J gene lost 5 bases, with 15 bases spanning the gap. The CDR3 DNA sequence: TGTGCCAGCAGTCCGACCGGGGTGCCAACTGAAGCTTTCTTT. Its protein is CASSPTGVPTEAFF.

This clonotype was counted many times. The chain recombines TRBV29-1 with TRBJ2-5, with D possibly TRBD2 on 6 matching bases. The CDR3 has 14 residues. Germline V CDR1 and CDR2: SQVTM, ANQGSEA. Deletions cut 4 bases from V and 2 bases from J, with 14 bases between. CDR3 region: CSVAPGTVQETQYF. DNA for the CDR3: TGCAGCGTTGCCCCCGGGACTGTTCAAGAGACCCAGTACTTC.

The chain recombines TRBV4-1 with TRBJ2-7, with D uncertain. This CDR3 contains 14 residues. In germline, CDR1 is MGHRA, CDR2 YSYEKL. V lost 0 bases to trimming and J lost 6 bases, with 12 bases between them. The CDR3 DNA sequence: TGCGCCAGCAGCCAAGAGGGCGAGGCGGCCGAGCAGTACTTC. It specifies CASSQEGEAAEQYF.

The gene calls are TRBV25-1 and TRBJ2-2; D ambiguous. The ends were cut back, 8 bases at V and 4 bases at J, with 11 bases in the middle. Germline V gene sequence: CDR1 MGHDK, CDR2 SYGVNS. CDR3 length: 13 amino acids. The CDR3 sequence: CASGIGLTGELFF. As DNA, the CDR3 is TGTGCCAGCGGCATTGGGCTCACCGGGGAGCTGTTTTTT.

J is TRBJ1-4 and V is TRBV20-1, with TRBD1 matching 7 bases. Germline trimming cut 1 base from V and 4 bases from J; bases unmatched to any gene: 15. This CDR3 is built from 18 residues. CDR1 and CDR2 from the germline V gene are DFQATT and SNEGSKA (reference sequence). CDR3 coding DNA: TGCAGTGCTAGAGGGAACTTTTTAGGGGGCCTAAATAATGAAAAACTGTTTTTT. Its translation: CSARGNFLGGLNNEKLFF.

The chain uses TRBV30 and TRBJ2-5; D could derive from TRBD1 or TRBD2 (6 bases each). Germline CDR1 is GTSNPN and CDR2 is SVGIG (reference sequence). Trimming stripped 2 bases from V and 3 bases from J, with 10 bases between. The CDR3 extends over 13 amino acids. CDR3 bases: TGTGCCTGGAGTTCGGGGGCTAAAGAGACCCAGTACTTC. Amino acids: CAWSSGAKETQYF.

The CDR3 spells CASSLGQGLEAFF. The DNA for the CDR3 is TGTGCCAGCAGTTTGGGACAGGGATTAGAGGCTTTCTTT. This sequence joins TRBV28 and TRBJ1-1, with 9 bases that match TRBD1. The CDR3 runs 13 residues. Per the germline V gene, CDR1 is MDHEN and CDR2 is SYDVKM. V shed 3 bases and J 11 bases; nucleotides not matched to a gene: 7.

This clonotype occurred many times. The J gene is TRBJ1-3, the V gene TRBV16, with D uncertain. Trimming left V 0 bases short and J 0 bases short, with 6 bases between. The CDR3 has 15 amino acids. Per the germline V gene, CDR1 is KGHSY and CDR2 is FQNENV. CDR3 loop: CASSQSRSSGNTIYF. For the CDR3, the DNA is TGTGCCAGCAGCCAATCTCGGAGCTCTGGAAACACCATATATTTT.

Ten or more counts support this clonotype. The V call is TRBV20-1, the J call TRBJ2-2; D is ambiguous. Germline CDR1 is DFQATT and CDR2 is SNEGSKA (reference sequence). V was trimmed by 5 bases and J by 5 bases, leaving 6 bases between them. CDR3 size: 11 residues. This CDR3 reads CSAWGTGELFF. The DNA for the CDR3 is TGCAGTGCTTGGGGAACCGGGGAGCTGTTTTTT.

Ten or more counts support this clonotype. The genes are TRBV20-1 and TRBJ2-7, with unresolved D. The V end lost 1 base, the J end lost 6 bases, and 13 bases lay between the germline ends. Germline lookup yields CDR1 DFQATT and CDR2 SNEGSKA (reference sequence). The CDR3 extends over 13 amino acids. CDR3 sequence (DNA): TGCAGTGCTAGAGGACCAGGACCTAGCGAGCAGTACTTC. Amino acids: CSARGPGPSEQYF.